Reported below is one TCR beta chain. V was cut by 3 bases and J by 6 bases, with 3 bases left in between. The CDR3 sequence is 12 residues long. Germline V gene data show CDR1 as SGHTA and CDR2 as FQGNSA. This sample is part of a study of blood T cell repertoires in COVID-19. Study context: From the United States, Italy and Spain came samples of acute and convalescent COVID-19.

Source study methods: How many nucleated cells were present was estimated from reference gene primer amplification. Assay used: immunoSEQ multiplex PCR; TCRdb lists only in-frame clones, some missing. Clone size and V and J calls were adopted from that table, with D and trimming inferred from the DNA. The repertoire includes approximately 150,000 clones, roughly 88% of them detected once, and 7.2% sits in the top ten. The TCR comes from a woman between 45 and 60 years old in a cohort sampled during active or convalescent COVID-19. The source material was peripheral blood. The chain uses TRBV7-2 and TRBJ1-6; D gene unclear. The CDR3 DNA reads as TGTGCCAGCAGCTTCAGTAATTCACCCCTCCACTTT. It encodes CASSFSNSPLHF. The full variable domain, in which reference TRBV7-2 and TRBJ1-6 provide the parts outside the CDR3, is GAGVSQSPSNKVTEKGKDVELRCDPISGHTALYWYRQSLGQGLEFLIYFQGNSAPDKSGLPSDRFSAERTGGSVSTLTIQRTQQEDSAVYLCASSFSNSPLHFGNGTRLTVT.